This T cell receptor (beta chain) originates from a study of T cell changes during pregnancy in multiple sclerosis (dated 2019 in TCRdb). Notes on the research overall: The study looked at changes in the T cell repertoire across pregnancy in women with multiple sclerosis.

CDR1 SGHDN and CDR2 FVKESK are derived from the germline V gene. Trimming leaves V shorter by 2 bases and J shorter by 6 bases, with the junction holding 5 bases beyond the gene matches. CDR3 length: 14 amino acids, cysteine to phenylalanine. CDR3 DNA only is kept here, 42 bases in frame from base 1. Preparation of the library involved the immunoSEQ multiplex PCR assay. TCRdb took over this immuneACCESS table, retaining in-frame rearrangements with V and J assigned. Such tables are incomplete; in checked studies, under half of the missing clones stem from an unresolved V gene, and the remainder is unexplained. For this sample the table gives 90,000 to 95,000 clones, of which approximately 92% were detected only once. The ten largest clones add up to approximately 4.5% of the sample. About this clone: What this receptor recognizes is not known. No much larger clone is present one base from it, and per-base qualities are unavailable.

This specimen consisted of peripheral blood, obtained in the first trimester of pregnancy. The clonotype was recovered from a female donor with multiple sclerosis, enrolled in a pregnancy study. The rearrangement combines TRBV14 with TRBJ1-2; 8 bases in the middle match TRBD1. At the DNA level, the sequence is TGTGCCAGCAGCCAAATGCTGACAGGGGATGGCTACACCTTC. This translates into CASSQMLTGDGYTF.